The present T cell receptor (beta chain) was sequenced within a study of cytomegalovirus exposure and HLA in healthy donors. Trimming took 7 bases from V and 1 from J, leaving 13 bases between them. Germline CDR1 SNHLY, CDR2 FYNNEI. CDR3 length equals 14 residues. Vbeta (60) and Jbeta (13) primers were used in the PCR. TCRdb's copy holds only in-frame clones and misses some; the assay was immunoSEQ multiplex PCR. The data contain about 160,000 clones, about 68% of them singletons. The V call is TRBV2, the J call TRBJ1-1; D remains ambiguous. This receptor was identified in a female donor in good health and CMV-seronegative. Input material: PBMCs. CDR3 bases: TGTGCCAGCATATTCGAAAGAGGGAACACTGAAGCTTTCTTT. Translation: CASIFERGNTEAFF.